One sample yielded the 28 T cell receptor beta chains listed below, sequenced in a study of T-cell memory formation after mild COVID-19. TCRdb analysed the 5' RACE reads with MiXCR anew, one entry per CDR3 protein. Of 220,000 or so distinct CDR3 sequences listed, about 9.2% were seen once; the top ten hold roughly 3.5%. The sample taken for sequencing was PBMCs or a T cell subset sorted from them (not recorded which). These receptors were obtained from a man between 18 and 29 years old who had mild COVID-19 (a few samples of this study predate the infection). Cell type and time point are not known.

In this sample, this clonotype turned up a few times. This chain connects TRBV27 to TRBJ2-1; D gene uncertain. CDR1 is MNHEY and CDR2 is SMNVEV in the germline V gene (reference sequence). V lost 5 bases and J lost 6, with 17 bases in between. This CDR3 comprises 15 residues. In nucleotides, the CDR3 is TGTGCCAGCAGTCCTACCCCCTGGTGGGTCAATGAGCAGTTCTTC. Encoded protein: CASSPTPWWVNEQFF.

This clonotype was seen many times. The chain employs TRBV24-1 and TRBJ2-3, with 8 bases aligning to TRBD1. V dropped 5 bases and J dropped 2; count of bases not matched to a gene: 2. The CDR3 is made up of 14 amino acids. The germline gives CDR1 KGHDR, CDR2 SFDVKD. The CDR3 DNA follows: TGTGCCACCAGTGGACAGGGGATCACAGATACGCAGTATTTT. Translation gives CATSGQGITDTQYF.

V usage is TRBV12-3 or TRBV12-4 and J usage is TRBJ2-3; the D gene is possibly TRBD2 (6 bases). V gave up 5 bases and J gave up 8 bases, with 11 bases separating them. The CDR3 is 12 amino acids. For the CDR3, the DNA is TGTGCCAGCAGTGCGACTAGAGGTACGCAGTATTTT. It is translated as CASSATRGTQYF.

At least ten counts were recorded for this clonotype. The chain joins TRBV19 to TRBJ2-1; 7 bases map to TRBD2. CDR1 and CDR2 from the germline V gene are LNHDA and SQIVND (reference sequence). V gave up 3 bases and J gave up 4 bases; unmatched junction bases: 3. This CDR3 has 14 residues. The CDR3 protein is CASSISGFYNEQFF. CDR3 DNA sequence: TGTGCCAGTAGTATTAGCGGGTTTTACAATGAGCAGTTCTTC. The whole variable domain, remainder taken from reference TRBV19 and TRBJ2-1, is DGGITQSPKYLFRKEGQNVTLSCEQNLNHDAMYWYRQDPGQGLRLIYYSQIVNDFQKGDIAEGYSVSREKKESFPLTVTSAQKNPTAFYLCASSISGFYNEQFFGPGTRLTVL.

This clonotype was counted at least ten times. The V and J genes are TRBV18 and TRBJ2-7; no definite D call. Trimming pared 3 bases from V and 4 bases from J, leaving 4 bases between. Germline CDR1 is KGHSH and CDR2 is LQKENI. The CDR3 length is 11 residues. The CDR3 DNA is TGTGCCAGCTCACCCGAATACGAGCAGTACTTC. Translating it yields CASSPEYEQYF.

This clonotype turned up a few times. The CDR3: CASNWDSTDTQYF. CDR3 sequence (DNA): TGTGCCAGCAATTGGGATAGCACAGATACGCAGTATTTT. The rearrangement uses TRBV2 and TRBJ2-3, with no clear D. V lost 7 bases and J 0 bases, leaving 8 bases between the germline ends. The CDR3 extends over 13 amino acids. CDR1 and CDR2 (germline): SNHLY, FYNNEI.

CDR3 sequence: CAVQGRGDTEAFF. The CDR3 coding sequence is TGTGCCGTACAGGGTCGGGGGGACACTGAAGCTTTCTTT. This chain uses TRBV30 with TRBJ1-1, with D tentatively TRBD1 (6 bases). V dropped 8 bases and J dropped 3 bases, with 16 bases sitting between them. The CDR3 spans 13 residues. Looked up from germline, CDR1 is GTSNPN and CDR2 is SVGIG (reference sequence).

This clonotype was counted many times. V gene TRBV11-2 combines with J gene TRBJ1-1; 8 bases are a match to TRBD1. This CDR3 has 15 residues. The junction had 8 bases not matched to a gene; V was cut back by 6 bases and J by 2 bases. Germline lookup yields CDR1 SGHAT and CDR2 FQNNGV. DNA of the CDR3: TGTGCCAGCAGAGGATACGACAGGGGAAACACTGAAGCTTTCTTT. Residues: CASRGYDRGNTEAFF.

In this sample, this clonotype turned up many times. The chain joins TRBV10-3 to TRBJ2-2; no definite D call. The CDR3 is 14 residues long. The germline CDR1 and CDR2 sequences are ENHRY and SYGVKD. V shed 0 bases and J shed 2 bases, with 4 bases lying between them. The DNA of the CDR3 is TGTGCCATCAGTGAGTCGAGCAACACCGGGGAGCTGTTTTTT. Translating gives CAISESSNTGELFF.

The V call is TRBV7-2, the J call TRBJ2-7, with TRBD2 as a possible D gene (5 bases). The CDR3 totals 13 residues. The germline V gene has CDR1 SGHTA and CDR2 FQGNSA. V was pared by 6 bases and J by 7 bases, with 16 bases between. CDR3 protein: CASSAQSSGEQYV. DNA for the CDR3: TGTGCCAGCAGTGCACAGTCTTCGGGGGAGCAGTACGTC.

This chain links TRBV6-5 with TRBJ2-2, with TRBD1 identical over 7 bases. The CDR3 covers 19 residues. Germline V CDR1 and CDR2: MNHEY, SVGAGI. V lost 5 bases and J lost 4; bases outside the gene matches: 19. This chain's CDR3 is CASSHRVFFQGEITGELFF. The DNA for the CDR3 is TGTGCCAGCAGTCACAGGGTTTTTTTTCAGGGGGAAATCACCGGGGAGCTGTTTTTT.

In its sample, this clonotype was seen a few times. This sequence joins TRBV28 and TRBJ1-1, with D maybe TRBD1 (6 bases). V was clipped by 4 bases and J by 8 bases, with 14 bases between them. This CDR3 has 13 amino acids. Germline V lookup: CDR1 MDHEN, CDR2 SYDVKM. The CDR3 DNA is TGTGCCAGCAGTTCGCCATACAGGGCCGAAGCTTTCTTT. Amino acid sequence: CASSSPYRAEAFF.

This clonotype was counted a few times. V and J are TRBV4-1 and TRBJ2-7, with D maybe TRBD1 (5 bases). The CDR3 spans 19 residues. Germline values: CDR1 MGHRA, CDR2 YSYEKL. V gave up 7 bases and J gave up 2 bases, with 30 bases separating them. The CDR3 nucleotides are TGCGCCAGCAAAACAACGGGTCAGGGTAAAGGCCACTGCGCCTACGAGCAGTACGTC. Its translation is CASKTTGQGKGHCAYEQYV.

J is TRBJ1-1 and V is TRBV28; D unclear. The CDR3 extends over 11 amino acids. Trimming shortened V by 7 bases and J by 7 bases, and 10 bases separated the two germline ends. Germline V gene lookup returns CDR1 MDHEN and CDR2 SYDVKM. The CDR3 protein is CASTLAREAFF. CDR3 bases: TGTGCCAGCACCCTGGCGCGTGAAGCTTTCTTT. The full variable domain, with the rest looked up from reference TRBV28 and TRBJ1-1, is DVKVTQSSRYLVKRTGEKVFLECVQDMDHENMFWYRQDPGLGLRLIYFSYDVKMKEKGDIPEGYSVSREKKERFSLILESASTNQTSMYLCASTLAREAFFGQGTRLTVV.

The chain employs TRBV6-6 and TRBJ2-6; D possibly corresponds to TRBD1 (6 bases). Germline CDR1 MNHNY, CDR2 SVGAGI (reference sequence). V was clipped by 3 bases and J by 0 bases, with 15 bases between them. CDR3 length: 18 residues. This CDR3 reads CASSYPHGQYSGANVLTF. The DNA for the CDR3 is TGTGCCAGCAGTTATCCCCACGGACAGTACTCTGGGGCCAACGTCCTGACTTTC.

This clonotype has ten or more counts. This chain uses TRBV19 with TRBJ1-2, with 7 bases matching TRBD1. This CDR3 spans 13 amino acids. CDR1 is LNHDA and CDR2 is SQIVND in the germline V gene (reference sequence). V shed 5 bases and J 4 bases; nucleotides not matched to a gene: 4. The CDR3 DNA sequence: TGTGCCAGTAGTCCGGGACAGAGCTATGGCTACACCTTC. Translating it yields CASSPGQSYGYTF.

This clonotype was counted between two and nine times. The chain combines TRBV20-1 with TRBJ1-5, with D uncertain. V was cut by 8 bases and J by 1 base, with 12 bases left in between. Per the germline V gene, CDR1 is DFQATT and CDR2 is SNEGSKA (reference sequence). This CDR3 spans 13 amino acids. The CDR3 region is CSSKGRSNQPQHF. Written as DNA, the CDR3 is TGCAGTTCGAAAGGGAGAAGCAATCAGCCCCAGCATTTT.

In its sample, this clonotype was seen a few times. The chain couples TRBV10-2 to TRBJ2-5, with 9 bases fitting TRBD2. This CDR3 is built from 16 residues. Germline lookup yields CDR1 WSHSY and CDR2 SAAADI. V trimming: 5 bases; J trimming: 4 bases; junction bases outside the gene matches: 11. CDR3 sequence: CASSSSGGGARETQYF. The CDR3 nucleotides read TGCGCCAGCAGTTCCTCCGGCGGGGGGGCGCGAGAGACCCAGTACTTC.

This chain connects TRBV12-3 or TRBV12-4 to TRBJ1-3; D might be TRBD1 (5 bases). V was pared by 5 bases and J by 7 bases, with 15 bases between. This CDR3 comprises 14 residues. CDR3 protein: CASSLRSRVNTIYF. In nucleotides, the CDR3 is TGTGCCAGCAGTCTAAGATCCAGGGTCAACACCATATATTTT.

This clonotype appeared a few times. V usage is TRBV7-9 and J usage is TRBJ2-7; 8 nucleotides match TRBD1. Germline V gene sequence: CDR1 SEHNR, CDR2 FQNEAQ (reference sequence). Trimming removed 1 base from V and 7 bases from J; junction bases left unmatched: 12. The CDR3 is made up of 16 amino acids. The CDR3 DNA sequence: TGTGCCAGCAGCTTAGGGCAGGGGGCTTCAGATTGGGAGCAGTACTTC. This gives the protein CASSLGQGASDWEQYF. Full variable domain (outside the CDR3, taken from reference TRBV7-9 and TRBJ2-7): DTGVSQNPRHKITKRGQNVTFRCDPISEHNRLYWYRQTLGQGPEFLTYFQNEAQLEKSRLLSDRFSAERPKGSFSTLEIQRTEQGDSAMYLCASSLGQGASDWEQYFGPGTRLTVT.

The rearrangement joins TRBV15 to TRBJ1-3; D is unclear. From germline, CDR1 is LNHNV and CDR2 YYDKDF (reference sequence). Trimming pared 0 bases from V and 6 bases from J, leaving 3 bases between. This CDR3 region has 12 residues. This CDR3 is CATSRDVNTIYF. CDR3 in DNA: TGTGCCACCAGCAGAGATGTAAACACCATATATTTT.

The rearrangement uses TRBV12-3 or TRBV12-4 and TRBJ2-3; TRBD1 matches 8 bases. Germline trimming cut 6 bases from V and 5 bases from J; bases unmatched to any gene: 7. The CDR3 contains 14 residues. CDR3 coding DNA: TGTGCCAGCAGGCCGACAGGGGTTGGAGATACGCAGTATTTT. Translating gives CASRPTGVGDTQYF.

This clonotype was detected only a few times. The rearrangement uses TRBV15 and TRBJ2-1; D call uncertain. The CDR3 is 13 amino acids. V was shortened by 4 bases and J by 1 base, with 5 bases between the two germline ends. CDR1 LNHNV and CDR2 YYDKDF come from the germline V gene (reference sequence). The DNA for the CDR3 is TGTGCCACCAGCATGCAGTCCTACAATGAGCAGTTCTTC. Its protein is CATSMQSYNEQFF. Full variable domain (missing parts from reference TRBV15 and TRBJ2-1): DAMVIQNPRYQVTQFGKPVTLSCSQTLNHNVMYWYQQKSSQAPKLLFHYYDKDFNNEADTPDNFQSRRPNTSFCFLDIRSPGLGDTAMYLCATSMQSYNEQFFGPGTRLTVL.

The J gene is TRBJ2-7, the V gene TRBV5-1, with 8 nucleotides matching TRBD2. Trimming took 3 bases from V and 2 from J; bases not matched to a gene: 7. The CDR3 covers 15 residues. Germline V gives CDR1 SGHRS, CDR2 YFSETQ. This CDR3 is CASSSGGGGTYEQYF. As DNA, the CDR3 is TGCGCCAGCAGCTCCGGCGGCGGGGGGACCTACGAGCAGTACTTC.

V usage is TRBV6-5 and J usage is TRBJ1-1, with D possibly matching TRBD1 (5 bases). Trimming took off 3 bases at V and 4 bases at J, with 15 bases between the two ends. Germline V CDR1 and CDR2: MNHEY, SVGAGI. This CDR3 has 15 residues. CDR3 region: CASSYDPRGSTEAFF. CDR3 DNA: TGTGCCAGCAGTTATGACCCGAGGGGAAGCACTGAAGCTTTCTTT.

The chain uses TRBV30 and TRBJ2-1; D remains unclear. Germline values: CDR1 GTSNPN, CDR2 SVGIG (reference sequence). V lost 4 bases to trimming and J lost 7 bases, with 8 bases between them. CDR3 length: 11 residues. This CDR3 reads CAWTILNEQFF. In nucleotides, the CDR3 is TGTGCCTGGACCATCTTAAATGAGCAGTTCTTC.

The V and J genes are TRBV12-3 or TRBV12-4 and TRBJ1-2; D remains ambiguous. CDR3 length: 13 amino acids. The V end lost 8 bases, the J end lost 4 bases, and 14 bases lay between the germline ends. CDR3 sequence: CASSTQRAYGYTF. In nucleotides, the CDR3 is TGTGCCAGCTCTACCCAAAGGGCCTATGGCTACACCTTC.

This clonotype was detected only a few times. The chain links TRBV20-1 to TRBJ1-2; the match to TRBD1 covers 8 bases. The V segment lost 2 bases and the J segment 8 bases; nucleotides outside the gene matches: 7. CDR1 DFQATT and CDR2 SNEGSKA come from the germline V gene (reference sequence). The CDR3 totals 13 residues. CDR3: CSARRQGPRGYTF. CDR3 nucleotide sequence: TGCAGTGCTAGACGACAGGGGCCTCGAGGCTACACCTTC.